The clone carrying this T cell receptor beta chain has just one count. Its antigen is still unknown. The PCR employed 60 Vbeta primers together with 13 Jbeta primers. Using immunoSEQ multiplex PCR, the repertoire was profiled, and TCRdb retains in-frame clones only, with some absent. Of some 200,000 clones listed, 81% were seen once; the top ten hold less than 4.5%. This entry comes from a study of cytomegalovirus exposure and HLA in healthy donors. Overall study results and limits: Across all donors, roughly uniform sequencing depth was an assumption of the presence/absence analyses. V- and J-gene trimming of TCR beta was linked (in a later analysis) to a missense DCLRE1C variant. Across HLA loci, a later analysis found differing TCR association rates, with DRB1 most and HLA-C fewest. Further analysis was carried out later, and it showed several of the most significant clusters appearing linked to common viral pathogens.

Germline V gene sequence: CDR1 SGDLS, CDR2 YYNGEE. The CDR3 runs to 14 residues. V lost 3 bases to trimming and J lost 1 base, with 10 bases between them. The source of this sequence is a man aged 45-65 years in good health and CMV-seronegative. The chain is built from TRBV9 and TRBJ1-2, with D uncertain. Material: PBMCs. Written as DNA, the CDR3 is TGTGCCAGCAGCGGTCACAGCAATAACTATGGCTACACCTTC. It encodes CASSGHSNNYGYTF. Full variable domain (rest looked up from reference TRBV9 and TRBJ1-2): DSGVTQTPKHLITATGQRVTLRCSPRSGDLSVYWYQQSLDQGLQFLIQYYNGEERAKGNILERFSAQQFPDLHSELNLSSLELGDSALYFCASSGHSNNYGYTFGSGTRLTVV.